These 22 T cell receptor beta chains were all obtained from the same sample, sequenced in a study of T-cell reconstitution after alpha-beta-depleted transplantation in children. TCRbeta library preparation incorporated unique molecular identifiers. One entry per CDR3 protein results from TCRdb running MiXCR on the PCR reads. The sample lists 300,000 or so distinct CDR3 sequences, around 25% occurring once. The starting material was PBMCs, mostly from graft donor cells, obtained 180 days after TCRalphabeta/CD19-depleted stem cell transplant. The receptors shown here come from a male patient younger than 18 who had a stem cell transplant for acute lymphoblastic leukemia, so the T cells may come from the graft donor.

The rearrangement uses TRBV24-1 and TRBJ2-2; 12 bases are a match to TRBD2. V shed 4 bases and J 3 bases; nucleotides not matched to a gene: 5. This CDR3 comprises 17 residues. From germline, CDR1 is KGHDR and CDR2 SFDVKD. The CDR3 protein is CATSDPLAGGDTGELFF. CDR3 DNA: TGTGCCACCAGTGACCCCCTAGCGGGAGGGGACACCGGGGAGCTGTTTTTT.

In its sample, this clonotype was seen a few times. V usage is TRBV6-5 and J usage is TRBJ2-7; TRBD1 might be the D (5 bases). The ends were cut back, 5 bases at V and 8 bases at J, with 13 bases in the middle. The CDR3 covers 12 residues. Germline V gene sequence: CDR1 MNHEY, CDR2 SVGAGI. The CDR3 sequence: CASSRDRTKQYF. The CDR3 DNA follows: TGTGCCAGCAGTCGCGACAGAACTAAGCAGTACTTC.

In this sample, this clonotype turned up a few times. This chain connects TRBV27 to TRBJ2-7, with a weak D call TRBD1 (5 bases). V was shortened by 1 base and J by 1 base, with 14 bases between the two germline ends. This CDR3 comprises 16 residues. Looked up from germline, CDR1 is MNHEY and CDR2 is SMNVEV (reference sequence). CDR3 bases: TGTGCCAGCAGTTTATTATCAAGGGGATTTTCCTACGAGCAGTACTTC. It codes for CASSLLSRGFSYEQYF.

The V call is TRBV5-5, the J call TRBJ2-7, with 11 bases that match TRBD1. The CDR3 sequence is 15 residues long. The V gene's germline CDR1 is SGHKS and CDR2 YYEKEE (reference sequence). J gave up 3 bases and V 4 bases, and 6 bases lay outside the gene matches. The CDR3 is CASSRRTGGNYEQYF. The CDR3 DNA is TGTGCCAGCAGCCGGCGGACAGGGGGCAACTACGAGCAGTACTTC.

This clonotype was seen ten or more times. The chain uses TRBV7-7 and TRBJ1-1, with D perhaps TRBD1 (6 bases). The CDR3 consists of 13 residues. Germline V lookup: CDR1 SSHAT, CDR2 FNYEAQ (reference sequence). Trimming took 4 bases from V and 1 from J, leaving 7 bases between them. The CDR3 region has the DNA TGTGCCAGCAGCTCGGACAGGAACACTGAAGCTTTCTTT. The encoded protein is CASSSDRNTEAFF.

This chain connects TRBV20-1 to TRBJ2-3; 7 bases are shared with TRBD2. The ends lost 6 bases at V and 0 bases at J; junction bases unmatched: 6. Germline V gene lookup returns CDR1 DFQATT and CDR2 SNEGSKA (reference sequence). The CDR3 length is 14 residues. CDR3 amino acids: CSAPPSGSTDTQYF. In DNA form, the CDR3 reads TGCAGTGCGCCTCCTAGCGGCAGCACAGATACGCAGTATTTT.

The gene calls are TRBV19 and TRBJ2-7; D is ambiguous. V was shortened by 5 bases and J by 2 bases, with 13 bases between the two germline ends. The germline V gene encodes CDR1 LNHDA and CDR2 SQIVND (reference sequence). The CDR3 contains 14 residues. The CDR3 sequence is CASSFRLFTYEQYF. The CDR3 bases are TGTGCCAGTAGTTTTAGACTCTTTACCTACGAGCAGTACTTC.

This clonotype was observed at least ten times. CDR3 coding DNA: TGCGCCAGCAGCCTAACCGGCGGCGCGGAGACCCAGTACTTC. Its protein is CASSLTGGAETQYF. The chain combines TRBV4-1 with TRBJ2-5, with unresolved D. Looked up from germline, CDR1 is MGHRA and CDR2 is YSYEKL. The CDR3 has 14 amino acids. V lost 4 bases to trimming and J lost 5 bases, with 14 bases between them.

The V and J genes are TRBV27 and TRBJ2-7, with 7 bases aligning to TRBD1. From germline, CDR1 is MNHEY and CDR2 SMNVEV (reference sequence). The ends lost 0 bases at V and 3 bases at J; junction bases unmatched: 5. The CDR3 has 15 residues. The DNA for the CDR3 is TGTGCCAGCAGTTTATCGGGGGACAGTTACTACGAGCAGTACTTC. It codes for CASSLSGDSYYEQYF.

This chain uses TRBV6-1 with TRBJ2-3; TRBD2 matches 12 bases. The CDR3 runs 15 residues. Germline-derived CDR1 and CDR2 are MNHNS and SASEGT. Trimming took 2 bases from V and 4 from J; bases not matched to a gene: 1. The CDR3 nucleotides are TGTGCCAGCAGTGAAAGGACTAGCGGGGCAGATACGCAGTATTTT. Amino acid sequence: CASSERTSGADTQYF.

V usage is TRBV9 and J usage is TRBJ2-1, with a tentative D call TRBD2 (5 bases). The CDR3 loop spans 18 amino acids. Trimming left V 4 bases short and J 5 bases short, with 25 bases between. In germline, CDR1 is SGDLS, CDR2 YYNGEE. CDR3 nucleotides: TGTGCCAGCAGCCCGAGAGAGTTGCGGGTCTCCCCGGACAATGAGCAGTTCTTC. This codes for CASSPRELRVSPDNEQFF.

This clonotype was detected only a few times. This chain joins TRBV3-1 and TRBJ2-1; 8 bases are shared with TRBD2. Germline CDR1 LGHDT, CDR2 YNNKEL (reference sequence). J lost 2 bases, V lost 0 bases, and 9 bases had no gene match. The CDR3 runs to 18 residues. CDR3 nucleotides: TGTGCCAGCAGCCAAGAGGGAGGACTAGCCTTTCCCTACAATGAGCAGTTCTTC. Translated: CASSQEGGLAFPYNEQFF.

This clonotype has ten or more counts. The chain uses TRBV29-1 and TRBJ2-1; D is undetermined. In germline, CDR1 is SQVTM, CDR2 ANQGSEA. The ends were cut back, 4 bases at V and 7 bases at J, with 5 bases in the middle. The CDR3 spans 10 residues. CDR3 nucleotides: TGCAGCGTTGCTCATAATGAGCAGTTCTTC. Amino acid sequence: CSVAHNEQFF.

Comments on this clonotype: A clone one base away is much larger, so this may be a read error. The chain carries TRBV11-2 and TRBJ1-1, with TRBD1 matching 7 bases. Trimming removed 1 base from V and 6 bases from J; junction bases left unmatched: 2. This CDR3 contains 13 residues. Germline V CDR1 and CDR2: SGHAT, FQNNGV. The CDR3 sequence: CASSLVQGSEAFF. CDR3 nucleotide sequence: TGTGCCAGCAGCTTAGTACAGGGGTCTGAAGCTTTCTTT. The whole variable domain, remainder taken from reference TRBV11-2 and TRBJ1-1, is EAGVAQSPRYKIIEKRQSVAFWCNPISGHATLYWYQQILGQGPKLLIQFQNNGVVDDSQLPKDRFSAERLKGVDSTLKIQPAKLEDSAVYLCASSLVQGSEAFFGQGTRLTVV.

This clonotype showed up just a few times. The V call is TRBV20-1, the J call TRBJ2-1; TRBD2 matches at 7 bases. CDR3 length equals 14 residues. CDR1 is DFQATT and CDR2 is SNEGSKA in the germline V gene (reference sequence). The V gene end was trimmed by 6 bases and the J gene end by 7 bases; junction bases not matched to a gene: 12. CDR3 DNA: TGCAGTGCCCCAACGGGAGGAGCTAGGAATGAGCAGTTCTTC. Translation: CSAPTGGARNEQFF.

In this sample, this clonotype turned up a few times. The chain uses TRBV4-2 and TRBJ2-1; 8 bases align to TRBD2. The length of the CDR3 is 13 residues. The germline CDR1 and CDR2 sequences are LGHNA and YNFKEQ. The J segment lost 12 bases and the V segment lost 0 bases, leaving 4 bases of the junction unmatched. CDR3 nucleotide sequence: TGTGCCAGCAGCCAAGATATCGGACTAGCGCAGTTCTTC. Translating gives CASSQDIGLAQFF.

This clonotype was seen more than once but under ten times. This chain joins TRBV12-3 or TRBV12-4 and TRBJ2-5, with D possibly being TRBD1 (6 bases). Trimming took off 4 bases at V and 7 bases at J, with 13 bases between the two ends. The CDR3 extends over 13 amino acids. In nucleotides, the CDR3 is TGTGCCAGCAGTTGGACAGTCCGGGGGACCCAGTACTTC. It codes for CASSWTVRGTQYF.

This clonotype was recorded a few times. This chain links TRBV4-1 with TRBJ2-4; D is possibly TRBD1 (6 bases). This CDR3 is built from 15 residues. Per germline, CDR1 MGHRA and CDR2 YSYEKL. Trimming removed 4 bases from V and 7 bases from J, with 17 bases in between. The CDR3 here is CASSPSRGRGNIQYF. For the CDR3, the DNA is TGCGCCAGCAGCCCCAGCAGGGGAAGGGGGAACATTCAGTACTTC.

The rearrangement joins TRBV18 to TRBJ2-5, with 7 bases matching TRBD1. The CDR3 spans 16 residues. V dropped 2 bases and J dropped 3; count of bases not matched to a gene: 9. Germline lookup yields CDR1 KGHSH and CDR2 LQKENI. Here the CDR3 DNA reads TGTGCCAGCTCACCAGGCGAGAGAGGGGGCGAAGAGACCCAGTACTTC. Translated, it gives CASSPGERGGEETQYF. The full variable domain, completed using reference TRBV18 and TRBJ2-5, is NAGVMQNPRHLVRRRGQEARLRCSPMKGHSHVYWYRQLPEEGLKFMVYLQKENIIDESGMPKERFSAEFPKEGPSILRIQQVVRGDSAAYFCASSPGERGGEETQYFGPGTRLLVL.

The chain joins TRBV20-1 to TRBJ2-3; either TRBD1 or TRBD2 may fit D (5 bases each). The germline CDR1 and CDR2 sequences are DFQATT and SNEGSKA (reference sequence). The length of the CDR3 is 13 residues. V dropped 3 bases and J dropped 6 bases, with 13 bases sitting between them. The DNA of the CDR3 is TGCAGTGCTAGGGGTCAGGGAGCCGATACGCAGTATTTT. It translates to CSARGQGADTQYF.

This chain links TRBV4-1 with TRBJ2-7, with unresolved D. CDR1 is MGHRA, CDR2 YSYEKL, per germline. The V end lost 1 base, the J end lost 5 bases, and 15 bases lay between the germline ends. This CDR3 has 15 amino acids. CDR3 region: CASSQGRARSHEQYF. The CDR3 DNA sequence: TGCGCCAGCAGCCAAGGAAGGGCCCGTTCCCACGAGCAGTACTTC.

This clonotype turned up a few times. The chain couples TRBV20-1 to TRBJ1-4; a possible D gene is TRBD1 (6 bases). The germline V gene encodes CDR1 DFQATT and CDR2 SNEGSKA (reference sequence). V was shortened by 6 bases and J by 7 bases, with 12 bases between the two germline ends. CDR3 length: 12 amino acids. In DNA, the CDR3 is TGCAGTGCACAGGGTGTATGTGAAAAACTGTTTTTT. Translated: CSAQGVCEKLFF.